This TCR beta chain derives from a study of blood T cell repertoires in COVID-19. Sequencing was performed with immunoSEQ multiplex PCR; in TCRdb, only in-frame clones are kept and a portion is missing. The sample carries hundreds of thousands of clones, about 80% recorded once. With V trimmed by 6 bases and J by 7 bases, 12 bases remained unmatched. The CDR3 is 15 amino acids. In germline, CDR1 is MDHEN, CDR2 SYDVKM. The source is a human donor in a cohort sampled during active COVID-19. The sequenced sample consisted of peripheral blood. The rearrangement uses TRBV28 and TRBJ1-2, with 9 bases fitting TRBD1. The CDR3 here is CASRTGGEVVGGYTF. In nucleotides, the CDR3 is TGTGCCAGCAGGACAGGGGGAGAGGTTGTCGGTGGCTACACCTTC.